Here is one TCR beta chain with its context. The antigen is undetermined. The CDR3 sequence is 16 residues long. V was pared by 1 base and J by 2 bases, with 11 bases between. In germline, CDR1 is MNHEY, CDR2 SVGAGI. These data come from a study of Graves' ophthalmopathy and Graves' hyperthyroidism. Overall study findings and caveats: Blood contained most expanded thyroid clonotypes exceeding 0.001 frequency.

RNA transcripts were the template, and TCR beta CDR3 regions were amplified from them. First-round RT-PCR with HTBI primers preceded a second-round multiplex PCR. TCRdb independently ran MiXCR on the multiplex PCR reads; one entry per CDR3 protein. The sample yields roughly 410,000 distinct CDR3 sequences, 15% seen once. What was sequenced was peripheral blood. This TCR came from a woman aged 18-30 years with stable Graves' hyperthyroidism. This chain connects TRBV6-5 to TRBJ2-2; a weak D match, TRBD2 (5 bases). CDR3 nucleotide sequence: TGTGCCAGCAGTTACTGGGCTAGCCCAAACACCGGGGAGCTGTTTTTT. This codes for CASSYWASPNTGELFF.